Listed below are T cell receptor beta chains from one sample, sequenced in a study of blood T cell repertoires in COVID-19. Only in-frame clones appear in the TCRdb table, and some are missing; sequencing was by immunoSEQ multiplex PCR. The table lists about 100,000 clones, 85% to 90% of them singletons, with approximately 5% in the top ten. The specimen was peripheral blood. The receptors were sampled from a human donor in a cohort sampled during active COVID-19. Both conserved end residues are part of each CDR3. Each record gives: clone size, D gene, J gene, V gene, CDR3 DNA, CDR3 protein. D genes are given only for firm matches. Rows give clone size only sometimes, using once, few, many, or a class for an expanded clone.

. TRBD1 TRBJ1-6 TRBV28 TGTGCCAGCAGCACCCCTTGGACAGGGGATAATTCACCCCTCCACTTT CASSTPWTGDNSPLHF
. TRBD2 TRBJ2-7 TRBV7-6 TGTGCCAGCAGCTTGACGGGGACTAGCGGGGCTTACGAGCAGTACTTC CASSLTGTSGAYEQYF
. . TRBJ1-3 TRBV28 TGTGCCAGCAGTCCCGGGATTGACTCTGGAAACACCATATATTTT CASSPGIDSGNTIYF
. . TRBJ2-2 TRBV4-3 TGCGCCAGCAGCCAAGATGGGGCTACGCTCGATTACCACACCGGGGAGCTGTTTTTT CASSQDGATLDYHTGELFF
. . TRBJ1-3 TRBV28 TGTGCCAGCAGCCTACAGGTTCACTCTGGAAACACCATATATTTT CASSLQVHSGNTIYF
. TRBD2 TRBJ2-1 TRBV19 TGTGCCACCCGAGGACTAGCGGGGGCCTACAATGAGCAGTTCTTC CATRGLAGAYNEQFF
. . TRBJ2-3 TRBV21-1 TGTGCCAGCAGCAAGGACGGTGGGGCGGGGCTAGCGGGAGGCGGAGGCACAGATACGCAGTATTTT CASSKDGGAGLAGGGGTDTQYF
. TRBD1 TRBJ2-7 TRBV5-4 TGTGCCAGCAGCTTGGGCGCTGGACAGGGGAGGCTCGAGCAGTACTTC CASSLGAGQGRLEQYF
. . TRBJ1-2 TRBV7-9 TGTGCCAGCAGCTTATCAGGGCGCGGCTACACCTTC CASSLSGRGYTF
. TRBD2 TRBJ2-1 TRBV7-8 TGTGCCAGCAGCCGGACTAGCGGGCAGTACAATGAGCAGTTCTTC CASSRTSGQYNEQFF
. TRBD1 TRBJ2-1 TRBV5-4 TGTGCCAGCAGCATACAGGGGTATGAGCAGTTCTTC CASSIQGYEQFF
. TRBD2 TRBJ2-2 TRBV19 TGTGCCAGTAGTATAATATGGAGGCGGGAGGGCACCGGGGAGCTGTTTTTT CASSIIWRREGTGELFF
. TRBD2 TRBJ2-7 TRBV6-2/TRBV6-3 TGTGCCAGCAGTTACTCGGACGGGGGACTAGCGGGAGGGAAAGCCTACGAGCAGTACTTC CASSYSDGGLAGGKAYEQYF
. . TRBJ2-1 TRBV28 TGTGCCAGCAGCCTCTCCCGACTAGTTTGGTACAATGAGCAGTTCTTC CASSLSRLVWYNEQFF
. . TRBJ1-2 TRBV30 TGTGCCTGGACGGGTAAGGCAGGGAATATTAATGACTATGGCTACACCTTC CAWTGKAGNINDYGYTF
. TRBD1 TRBJ1-1 TRBV28 TGTGCCAGCAGTCCATTTTCGGGACAGAAGAACACTGAAGCTTTCTTT CASSPFSGQKNTEAFF
once . TRBJ2-1 TRBV5-8 TGTGCCAGCAGAGGACTACACTTCCACTCCTACAATGAGCAGTTCTTC CASRGLHFHSYNEQFF
. TRBD2 TRBJ2-7 TRBV28 TGTGCCAGCAGCCCGCTAGCGGGAGGTTTTCGTGGGTCCTACGAGCAGTACTTC CASSPLAGGFRGSYEQYF